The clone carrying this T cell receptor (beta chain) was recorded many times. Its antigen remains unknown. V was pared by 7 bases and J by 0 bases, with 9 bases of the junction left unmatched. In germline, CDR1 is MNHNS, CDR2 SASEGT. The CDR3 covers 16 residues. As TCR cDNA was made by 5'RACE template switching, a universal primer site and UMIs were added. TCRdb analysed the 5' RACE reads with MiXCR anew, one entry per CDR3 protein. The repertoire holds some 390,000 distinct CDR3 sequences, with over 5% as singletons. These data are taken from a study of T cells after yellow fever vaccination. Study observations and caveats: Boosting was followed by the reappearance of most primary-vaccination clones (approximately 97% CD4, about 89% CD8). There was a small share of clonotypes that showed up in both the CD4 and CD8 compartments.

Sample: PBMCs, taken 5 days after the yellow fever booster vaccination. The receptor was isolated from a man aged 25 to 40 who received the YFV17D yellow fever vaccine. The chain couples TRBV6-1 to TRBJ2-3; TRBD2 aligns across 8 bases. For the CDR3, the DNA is TGTGCCAGCACTAAAGGTAGCGGGACTAGCACAGATACGCAGTATTTT. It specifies CASTKGSGTSTDTQYF.